This TCR beta chain was found in a study of blood T cells in healthy people across ages. There are a few counts of this clonotype. Then a second PCR, running roughly 6 to 11 cycles, was carried out with a sample-barcoded 5' primer and a J-beta primer mix. Each CDR3 protein gets one entry after TCRdb re-called the 5' RACE reads with MiXCR. Of 1,500,000 or so distinct CDR3 sequences listed, roughly 59% are singletons. The V and J ends lost 1 base and 2 bases respectively, with 6 bases between them. The CDR3 loop spans 14 amino acids. The V gene's germline CDR1 is SGHVS and CDR2 FQNEAQ. The sequence derives from a man between 18 and 35 years old in good health. Sample: blood. This chain links TRBV7-8 with TRBJ2-1, with D unclear. The CDR3 protein is CASSLDTAYNEQFF. CDR3 sequence (DNA): TGTGCCAGCAGCTTAGACACAGCCTACAATGAGCAGTTCTTC.